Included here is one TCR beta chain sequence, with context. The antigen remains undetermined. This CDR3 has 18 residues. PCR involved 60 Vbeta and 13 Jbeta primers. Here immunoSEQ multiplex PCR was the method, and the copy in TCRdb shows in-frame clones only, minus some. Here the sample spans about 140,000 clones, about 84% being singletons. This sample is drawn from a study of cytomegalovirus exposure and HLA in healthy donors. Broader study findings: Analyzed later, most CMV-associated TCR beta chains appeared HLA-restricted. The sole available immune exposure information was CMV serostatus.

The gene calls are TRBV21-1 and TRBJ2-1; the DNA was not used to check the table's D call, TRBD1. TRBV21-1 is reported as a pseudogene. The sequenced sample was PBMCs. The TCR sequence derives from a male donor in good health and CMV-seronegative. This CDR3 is CASSGRDRERITLNEQFF. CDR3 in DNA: TGTGCCAGCAGCGGACGGGACAGGGAAAGGATTACGCTCAATGAGCAGTTCTTC.